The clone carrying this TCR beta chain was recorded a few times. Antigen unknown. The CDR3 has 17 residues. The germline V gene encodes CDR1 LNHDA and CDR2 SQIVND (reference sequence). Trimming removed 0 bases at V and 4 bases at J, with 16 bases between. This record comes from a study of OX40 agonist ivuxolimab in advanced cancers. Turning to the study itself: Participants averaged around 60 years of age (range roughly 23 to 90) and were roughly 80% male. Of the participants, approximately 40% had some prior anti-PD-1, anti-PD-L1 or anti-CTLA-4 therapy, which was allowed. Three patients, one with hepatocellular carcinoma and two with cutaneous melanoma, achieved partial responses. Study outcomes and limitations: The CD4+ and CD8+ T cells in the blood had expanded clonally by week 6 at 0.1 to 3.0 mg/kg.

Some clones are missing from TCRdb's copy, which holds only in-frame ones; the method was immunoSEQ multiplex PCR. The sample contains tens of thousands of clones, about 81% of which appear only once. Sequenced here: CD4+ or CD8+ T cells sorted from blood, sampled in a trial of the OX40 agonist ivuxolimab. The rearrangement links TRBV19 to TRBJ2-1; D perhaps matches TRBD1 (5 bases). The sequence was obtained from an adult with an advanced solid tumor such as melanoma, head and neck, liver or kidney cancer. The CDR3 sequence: CASSIEGREGVYNEQFF. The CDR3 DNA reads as TGTGCCAGTAGTATAGAGGGCAGGGAAGGGGTTTACAATGAGCAGTTCTTC.